This T cell receptor (beta chain) was retrieved from a study of blood T cell repertoires in COVID-19. Background on the study: Whether acute or convalescent, the COVID-19 samples came from the United States, Italy and Spain. T cells, B-cell-depleted T cells, or PBMCs provided the cDNA or gDNA that served as material.

V gave up 10 bases and J gave up 10 bases, with 29 bases separating them. The length of the CDR3 is 17 residues. Germline CDR1 LNHDA, CDR2 SQIVND (reference sequence). Per the authors' pipeline: Nucleated cell number was recorded as an estimate derived from reference gene primer amplification. Method: immunoSEQ multiplex PCR; TCRdb's copy keeps in-frame clones and lacks some. For V, J and clone size, that table is used; D and trimming come from the DNA. Seen here are approximately 670,000 clones, about nine tenths observed once, and the top ten hold roughly 0.25%. The chain has TRBV19 and TRBJ1-6; D gene uncertain. The sequencing input was peripheral blood. The clonotype was recovered from a woman younger than 35 with acute or convalescent COVID-19. CDR3 DNA: TGTGCCACCAGGACCCCCTGGCCGTCGATTCGGGGATCACCCCTCCACTTT. As protein: CATRTPWPSIRGSPLHF.